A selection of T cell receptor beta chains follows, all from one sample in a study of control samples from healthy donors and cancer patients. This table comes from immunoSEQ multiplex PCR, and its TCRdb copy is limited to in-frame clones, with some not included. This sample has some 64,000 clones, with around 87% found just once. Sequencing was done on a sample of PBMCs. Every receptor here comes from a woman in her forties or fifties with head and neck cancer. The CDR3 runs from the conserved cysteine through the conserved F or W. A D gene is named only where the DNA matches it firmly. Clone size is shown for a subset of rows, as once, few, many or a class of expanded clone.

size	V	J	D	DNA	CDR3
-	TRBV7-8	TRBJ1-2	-	TGTGCCAGCAGCTCGAGGACAGACTACACCTTC	CASSSRTDYTF
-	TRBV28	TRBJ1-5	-	TGTGCCAGCAGCACCTCCACTCGACCCCAGCATTTT	CASSTSTRPQHF
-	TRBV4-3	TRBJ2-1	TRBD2	TGCGCCAGCAGCCTCTCCGGGGGGAATGAGCAGTTCTTC	CASSLSGGNEQFF
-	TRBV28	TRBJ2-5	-	TGTGCCAGCAGTTTCCCGACAGGGAGGGAGACCCAGTACTTC	CASSFPTGRETQYF
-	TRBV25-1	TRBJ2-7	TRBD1	TGTGCCAGCAGTGCGGGGACAGAGTTGAGGCACGAGCAGTACTTC	CASSAGTELRHEQYF
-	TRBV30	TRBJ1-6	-	TGTGCCTGGAGTGAAGGGGGAATTCATAATTCACCCCTCCACTTT	CAWSEGGIHNSPLHF
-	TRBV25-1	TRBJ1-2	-	TGTGCCAGCAGTGTCAGTGATTATGGTGTCTATGGCTACACCTTC	CASSVSDYGVYGYTF
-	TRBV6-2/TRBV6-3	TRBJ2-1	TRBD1	TGTGCCAGCAGTTACCCTACAGGGGGCGTTTGGAATGAGCAGTTCTTC	CASSYPTGGVWNEQFF
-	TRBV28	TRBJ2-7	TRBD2	TGTGCCAGCAGCAAGACTAGCGGGGGCCTCTACGAGCAGTACTTC	CASSKTSGGLYEQYF
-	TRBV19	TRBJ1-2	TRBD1	TGTGCCAGCATCGGACAGGGAAGGTTCTATGGCTACACCTTC	CASIGQGRFYGYTF
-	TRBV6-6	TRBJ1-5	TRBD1	TGTGCCAACAGCTTCCGGGACAGGGCTTTCAATCAGCCCCAGCATTTT	CANSFRDRAFNQPQHF
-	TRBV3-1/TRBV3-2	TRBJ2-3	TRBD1	TGTGCCAGCAGCAATACCGGGACAGGGCATAGCACAGATACGCAGTATTTT	CASSNTGTGHSTDTQYF
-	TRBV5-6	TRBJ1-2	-	TGTGCCAGCAGCTTGGCGAGCGCGAGTGGCTACACCTTC	CASSLASASGYTF
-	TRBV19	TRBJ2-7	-	TGTGCCAGTAGTATAGATTGGGCAGGTGGCGAGCAGTACTTC	CASSIDWAGGEQYF
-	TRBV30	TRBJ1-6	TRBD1	TGTGCCTGGAGTGTAGGGACAGAAAATTCACCCCTCCACTTT	CAWSVGTENSPLHF
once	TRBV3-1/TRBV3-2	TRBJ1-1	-	TGTGCCAGCAGCCAGGGGTTTGGTAGGAACACTGAAGCTTTCTTT	CASSQGFGRNTEAFF
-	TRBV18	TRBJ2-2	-	TGTGCCAGCTCACCAAAACACACCGGGGAGCTGTTTTTT	CASSPKHTGELFF
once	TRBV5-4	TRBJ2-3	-	TGTGCCAGCAGCTTTCAGGGTATCCCCTACACAGATACGCAGTATTTT	CASSFQGIPYTDTQYF
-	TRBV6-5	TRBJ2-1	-	TGTGCCAGCAGTCAATTCAGGGTTCAGCACAATGAGCAGTTCTTC	CASSQFRVQHNEQFF
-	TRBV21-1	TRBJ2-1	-	TGTGCCAGCAGCAAAGTGGGTGGAAGAAGCTCCTACAATGAGCAGTTCTTC	CASSKVGGRSSYNEQFF
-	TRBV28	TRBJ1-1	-	TGTGCCAGCAGGGACTCAAATCCGCGGAACACTGAAGCTTTCTTT	CASRDSNPRNTEAFF
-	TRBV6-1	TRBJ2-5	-	TGTGCCAGCAGTGATACAGTTAAAGGACATCAAGAGACCCAGTACTTC	CASSDTVKGHQETQYF
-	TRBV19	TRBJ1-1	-	TGTGCCAGTAGGACGGAGAAAGGAGCTTTCTTT	CASRTEKGAFF